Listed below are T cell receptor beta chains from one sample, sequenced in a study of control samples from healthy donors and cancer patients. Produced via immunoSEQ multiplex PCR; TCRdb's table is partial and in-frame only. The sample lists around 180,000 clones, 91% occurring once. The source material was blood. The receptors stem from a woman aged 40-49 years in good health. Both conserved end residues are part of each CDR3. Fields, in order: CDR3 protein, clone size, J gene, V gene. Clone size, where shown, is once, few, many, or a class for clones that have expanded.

CDR3aa: CASSPPYRVTEAFF; abundance: -; j_gene: TRBJ1-1; v_gene: TRBV18
CDR3aa: CASHLGLGSPLHF; abundance: -; j_gene: TRBJ1-6; v_gene: TRBV6-5
CDR3aa: CASSAGTSGTGELFF; abundance: -; j_gene: TRBJ2-2; v_gene: TRBV5-1
CDR3aa: CASWGESSGNTIYF; abundance: once; j_gene: TRBJ1-3; v_gene: TRBV5-4
CDR3aa: CASSYSSRHGYTF; abundance: -; j_gene: TRBJ1-2; v_gene: TRBV6-2/TRBV6-3
CDR3aa: CASSWEGQGGPSYNSPLHF; abundance: -; j_gene: TRBJ1-6; v_gene: TRBV5-1
CDR3aa: CASSLDRGTDTQYF; abundance: -; j_gene: TRBJ2-3; v_gene: TRBV4-2
CDR3aa: CASRDLQGSYEQYF; abundance: once; j_gene: TRBJ2-7; v_gene: TRBV27
CDR3aa: CATSRDLGQAVGGNTIYF; abundance: -; j_gene: TRBJ1-3; v_gene: TRBV15
CDR3aa: CASSLEGNTEAFF; abundance: once; j_gene: TRBJ1-1; v_gene: TRBV7-6
CDR3aa: CASSFDSGNTIYF; abundance: -; j_gene: TRBJ1-3; v_gene: TRBV12-3/TRBV12-4
CDR3aa: CASRTPGRAEQFF; abundance: -; j_gene: TRBJ2-1; v_gene: TRBV12-3/TRBV12-4
CDR3aa: CASTTQQGARGFDNEQFF; abundance: once; j_gene: TRBJ2-1; v_gene: TRBV28
CDR3aa: CASSPLGTGMGDEQFF; abundance: -; j_gene: TRBJ2-1; v_gene: TRBV2
CDR3aa: CADLGSFNSPLHF; abundance: -; j_gene: TRBJ1-6; v_gene: TRBV19
CDR3aa: CASGEGQSYNEQFF; abundance: -; j_gene: TRBJ2-1; v_gene: TRBV12-5
CDR3aa: CASSLTGTGRRSGETQYF; abundance: -; j_gene: TRBJ2-5; v_gene: TRBV7-9
CDR3aa: CASSYTSSRLAGYEQFF; abundance: -; j_gene: TRBJ2-1; v_gene: TRBV5-1
CDR3aa: CASSLASGDTEAFF; abundance: once; j_gene: TRBJ1-1; v_gene: TRBV7-9
CDR3aa: CASSYQGSTNEKLFF; abundance: -; j_gene: TRBJ1-4; v_gene: TRBV6-5
CDR3aa: CASSLLGIGYEQYF; abundance: -; j_gene: TRBJ2-7; v_gene: TRBV28
CDR3aa: CASSESIFDSPLHF; abundance: -; j_gene: TRBJ1-6; v_gene: TRBV10-1
CDR3aa: CASSLWVMNTEAFF; abundance: -; j_gene: TRBJ1-1; v_gene: TRBV5-6
CDR3aa: CASYAAGDYGYTF; abundance: -; j_gene: TRBJ1-2; v_gene: TRBV19
CDR3aa: CASSQEGTEQETQYF; abundance: -; j_gene: TRBJ2-5; v_gene: TRBV4-1
CDR3aa: CASRLYRYNSPLHF; abundance: -; j_gene: TRBJ1-6; v_gene: TRBV12-2
CDR3aa: CASSKEDGGQSYSPLHF; abundance: -; j_gene: TRBJ1-6; v_gene: TRBV21-1
CDR3aa: CASSYLGEQYF; abundance: few; j_gene: TRBJ2-7; v_gene: TRBV6-6
CDR3aa: CASRDSSGANVLTF; abundance: -; j_gene: TRBJ2-6; v_gene: TRBV5-1
CDR3aa: CASSLGTYNEQFF; abundance: -; j_gene: TRBJ2-1; v_gene: TRBV7-9
CDR3aa: CSASIRSTDTQYF; abundance: -; j_gene: TRBJ2-3; v_gene: TRBV20-1
CDR3aa: CASSRNRAFTEAFF; abundance: -; j_gene: TRBJ1-1; v_gene: TRBV14
CDR3aa: CASRPRAGGYEQYF; abundance: -; j_gene: TRBJ2-7; v_gene: TRBV28
CDR3aa: CASSADSEGAGNTIYF; abundance: -; j_gene: TRBJ1-3; v_gene: TRBV9
CDR3aa: CASSPITDSSGGPNRAQYF; abundance: once; j_gene: TRBJ2-3; v_gene: TRBV7-9
CDR3aa: CASSLLVRVSEQFF; abundance: -; j_gene: TRBJ2-1; v_gene: TRBV7-2
CDR3aa: CASRLIGGRILGVVDEKLFF; abundance: -; j_gene: TRBJ1-4; v_gene: TRBV10-1
CDR3aa: CASSRTGGNEKLFF; abundance: -; j_gene: TRBJ1-4; v_gene: TRBV5-1
CDR3aa: CASSLRPQGLGYEQFF; abundance: -; j_gene: TRBJ2-1; v_gene: TRBV7-3
CDR3aa: CATSDGGNQPQHF; abundance: -; j_gene: TRBJ1-5; v_gene: TRBV10-1
CDR3aa: CASSFGSGGGELFF; abundance: -; j_gene: TRBJ2-2; v_gene: TRBV11-2
CDR3aa: CASSRGSMNTEAFF; abundance: -; j_gene: TRBJ1-1; v_gene: TRBV19
CDR3aa: CAISQDREEGYTF; abundance: -; j_gene: TRBJ1-2; v_gene: TRBV10-3
CDR3aa: CASSLVLGQGGSTGNTIYF; abundance: -; j_gene: TRBJ1-3; v_gene: TRBV11-2
CDR3aa: CASRPGQYYGYTF; abundance: -; j_gene: TRBJ1-2; v_gene: TRBV5-1
CDR3aa: CASRNRESAYNSPLHF; abundance: -; j_gene: TRBJ1-6; v_gene: TRBV5-6
CDR3aa: CSSRQGEETQYF; abundance: -; j_gene: TRBJ2-5; v_gene: TRBV29-1
CDR3aa: CASSQPDRARPRF; abundance: -; j_gene: TRBJ1-2; v_gene: TRBV7-9